This T cell receptor beta chain was found in a study of T cell responses to AZD1222 COVID-19 vaccine. Some clones are missing from TCRdb's copy, which holds only in-frame ones; the method was immunoSEQ multiplex PCR. Of 77,000 or so clones detected, around 87% appear once; the ten largest clones hold more than 15%. The CDR3 is made up of 14 amino acids. The V gene end was trimmed by 9 bases and the J gene end by 7 bases; junction bases not matched to a gene: 11. The germline CDR1 and CDR2 sequences are LNHDA and SQIVND (reference sequence). The J gene is TRBJ1-4, the V gene TRBV19, with 7 bases that match TRBD1. The starting material was peripheral blood, obtained 28 days after the second AZD1222 dose. This clonotype originated in an adult who received the AZD1222 COVID-19 vaccine. The CDR3 nucleotides are TGTGCCAGCCGGGACAGTCGTCAGAGTGAAAAACTGTTTTTT. Encoded protein: CASRDSRQSEKLFF.